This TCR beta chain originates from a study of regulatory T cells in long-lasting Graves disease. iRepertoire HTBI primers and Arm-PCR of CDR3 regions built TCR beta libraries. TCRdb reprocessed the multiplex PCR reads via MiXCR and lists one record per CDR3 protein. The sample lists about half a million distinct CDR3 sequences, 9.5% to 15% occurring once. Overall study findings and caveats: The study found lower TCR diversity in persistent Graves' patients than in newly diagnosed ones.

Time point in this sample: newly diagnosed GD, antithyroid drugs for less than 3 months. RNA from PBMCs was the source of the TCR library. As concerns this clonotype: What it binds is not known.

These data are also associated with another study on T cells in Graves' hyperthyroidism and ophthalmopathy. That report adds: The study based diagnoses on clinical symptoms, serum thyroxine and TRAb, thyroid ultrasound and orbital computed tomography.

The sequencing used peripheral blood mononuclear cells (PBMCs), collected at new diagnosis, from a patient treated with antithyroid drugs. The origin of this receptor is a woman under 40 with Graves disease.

The CDR3 coding sequence is TGCAGCGTTGGGAGGCTAGCGGGAGTCGAGCAGTACTTC. Encoded protein: CSVGRLAGVEQYF. The chain combines TRBV29-1 with TRBJ2-7, with 10 bases lining up with TRBD2. The CDR3 runs 13 residues. CDR1 and CDR2 from the germline V gene are SQVTM and ANQGSEA. Losses at the gene ends were 4 bases for V and 6 bases for J; bases not matched to a gene: 6.